A single T cell receptor beta chain is shown here with its context. TEMRA cells were enriched by FACS, and CD4+ and CD8+ T cells were negatively isolated. This entry comes from a study of CD8 T cells in Susac syndrome. Germline V gene data show CDR1 as LNHDA and CDR2 as SQIVND (reference sequence). This CDR3 is 15 amino acids long. V lost 3 bases to trimming and J lost 0 bases; unmatched junction nucleotides: 1. Reverse transcription of 0.5 to 1 ug RNA was carried out with random hexamers. TCRdb itself ran the immunoSEQ multiplex PCR reads through MiXCR, one entry per CDR3 protein. This table has approximately 170,000 distinct CDR3 sequences, 92% appearing once.

The sequenced material came from CD4+ T cells from PBMCs. The chain uses TRBV19 and TRBJ2-2; 7 positions agree with TRBD1. The clonotype comes from a human donor in good health. Written as DNA, the CDR3 is TGTGCCAGTAGTATGGGACAGCCGAACACCGGGGAGCTGTTTTTT. As protein: CASSMGQPNTGELFF.